Listed here are 27 T cell receptor beta chains from one sample, sequenced in a study of identical twins. TCRdb recomputed calls from the 5' RACE reads with MiXCR, one row per CDR3 protein. The table lists about 660,000 distinct CDR3 sequences, over 8.5% of them singletons, with roughly 0.9% in the top ten. These data also featured in a second study, about yellow fever vaccine responses in identical twins.

Sequencing was carried out using PBMCs. Receptors were obtained from a woman between 18 and 29 years old in good health.

This clonotype was found a few times. The genes are TRBV11-2 and TRBJ2-1; D not certain. Germline lookup yields CDR1 SGHAT and CDR2 FQNNGV. CDR3 length equals 18 residues. Trimming cost V 1 base and J 0 bases, with 16 bases left between them. This chain's CDR3 is CASSLVPGPLSSYNEQFF. CDR3 DNA sequence: TGTGCCAGCAGCTTAGTACCCGGACCCTTAAGCTCCTACAATGAGCAGTTCTTC.

This clonotype has more than one count but fewer than ten. This chain connects TRBV4-3 to TRBJ2-3; tentatively, D is TRBD2 (6 bases). This CDR3 has 16 residues. V shed 0 bases and J shed 4 bases, with 14 bases lying between them. CDR1 LGHNA and CDR2 YSLEER come from the germline V gene. The DNA of the CDR3 is TGCGCCAGCAGCCAAGACTGGCGGGACGTCGCAGATACGCAGTATTTT. Translated: CASSQDWRDVADTQYF.

This clonotype showed up just a few times. V gene TRBV2 combines with J gene TRBJ2-7; TRBD2 agrees at 7 bases. Losses at the gene ends were 9 bases for V and 10 bases for J; bases not matched to a gene: 9. There are 11 residues in the CDR3. CDR1 is SNHLY and CDR2 is FYNNEI in the germline V gene. In DNA, the CDR3 is TGTGCCAGGGGGATCCGGGAGGAACAGTACTTC. Residues: CARGIREEQYF.

This clonotype was detected a few times. This chain joins TRBV20-1 and TRBJ2-2; perhaps TRBD2 as D (6 bases). Germline CDR1 is DFQATT and CDR2 is SNEGSKA (reference sequence). Trimming stripped 5 bases from V and 6 bases from J, with 22 bases between. CDR3 size: 16 residues. The CDR3 region is CSAWEAGGAGPGELFF. The CDR3 region has the DNA TGCAGTGCTTGGGAAGCGGGCGGGGCGGGTCCCGGGGAGCTGTTTTTT.

This clonotype was observed many times. CDR3 in DNA: TGTGCCACCAGTGCCAATGGAGGGACACCCTACGAGCAGTACTTC. Protein sequence: CATSANGGTPYEQYF. The rearrangement joins TRBV24-1 to TRBJ2-7; TRBD1 or TRBD2 may be the D gene (6 bases each). Trimming took off 5 bases at V and 2 bases at J, with 15 bases between the two ends. The CDR3 covers 15 residues. Germline CDR1 reads KGHDR; CDR2 reads SFDVKD.

The table lists this clonotype with many counts. The chain carries TRBV12-3 or TRBV12-4 and TRBJ2-1; 9 positions match TRBD2. The CDR3 is made up of 16 amino acids. V lost 6 bases, J lost 7 bases, and 13 bases stayed unmatched. The CDR3 sequence is CASRQSSSGSGNEQFF. CDR3 in DNA: TGTGCCAGCAGACAATCCAGTAGCGGGAGCGGGAATGAGCAGTTCTTC.

The V gene is TRBV20-1, the J gene TRBJ2-7; TRBD1 aligns across 8 bases. Trimming took 6 bases from V and 4 from J; bases not matched to a gene: 11. The CDR3 extends over 14 amino acids. Germline V gene sequence: CDR1 DFQATT, CDR2 SNEGSKA (reference sequence). CDR3 loop: CSANPGQADYEQYF. Written as DNA, the CDR3 is TGCAGTGCCAACCCGGGACAGGCTGATTACGAGCAGTACTTC.

This sequence joins TRBV23-1 and TRBJ1-2; D is possibly TRBD1 (5 bases). TRBV23-1 is an ORF, and what it does is uncertain. V was trimmed by 2 bases and J by 2 bases, leaving 21 bases between them. CDR3 length: 18 residues. CDR3 nucleotide sequence: TGCGCCAGCAGTCAACGACAGACGATCTACTTAATGAACTATGGCTACACCTTC. Encoded protein: CASSQRQTIYLMNYGYTF.

The chain is built from TRBV7-9 and TRBJ1-4; the D is unclear. This CDR3 region has 13 residues. Germline loops: CDR1 SEHNR, CDR2 FQNEAQ (reference sequence). With 3 bases removed from V and 7 bases from J, the gap between germline ends came to 9 bases. CDR3 protein: CASSFGGAEKLFF. CDR3 sequence (DNA): TGTGCCAGCAGCTTCGGAGGAGCTGAAAAACTGTTTTTT. Variable domain in full (rest from reference TRBV7-9 and TRBJ1-4): DTGVSQNPRHKITKRGQNVTFRCDPISEHNRLYWYRQTLGQGPEFLTYFQNEAQLEKSRLLSDRFSAERPKGSFSTLEIQRTEQGDSAMYLCASSFGGAEKLFFGSGTQLSVL.

This clonotype was recorded a few times. This chain joins TRBV25-1 and TRBJ2-5; TRBD1 is a possible D gene (6 bases). The CDR3 is made up of 15 amino acids. Germline CDR1 and CDR2: MGHDK and SYGVNS. The germline V and J ends were trimmed by 6 bases and 2 bases, with 16 bases remaining between them. CDR3 protein: CASRGQSEVQETQYF. As DNA, the CDR3 is TGTGCCAGCAGAGGACAGTCGGAGGTACAAGAGACCCAGTACTTC.

The rearrangement links TRBV6-2 or TRBV6-3 to TRBJ1-5; possibly TRBD1 for D (5 bases). With 4 bases removed from V and 5 bases from J, the gap between germline ends came to 9 bases. Germline V lookup: CDR1 MNHEY, CDR2 SVGEGT. CDR3 length: 13 residues. For the CDR3, the DNA is TGTGCCAGCAGTTCCGGGGCCTATCAGCCCCAGCATTTT. Amino acid sequence: CASSSGAYQPQHF.

V gene TRBV13 combines with J gene TRBJ2-7; D is ambiguous. Trimming left V 2 bases short and J 6 bases short, with 8 bases between. In germline, CDR1 is PRHDT, CDR2 FYEKMQ (reference sequence). This CDR3 comprises 12 residues. DNA for the CDR3: TGTGCCAGCAGCTTAACTACTCCCGAGCAGTACTTC. Translating it yields CASSLTTPEQYF.

Details on this clonotype: A much larger clone lies a single base off, so this may be a read error. The chain is built from TRBV5-1 and TRBJ2-3; D uncertain. The CDR3 runs 16 residues. The germline gives CDR1 SGHRS, CDR2 YFSETQ. CDR3 sequence (DNA): TGCGCCAGCAGCTTGGTCCCAGCGAGTTCCACAAATACGCAGTATTTT. Protein sequence: CASSLVPASSTNTQYF.

In this sample, this clonotype turned up a few times. This CDR3 is CASSLPRLEEQFF. The CDR3 DNA reads TGCGCCAGCAGCTTGCCGCGACTAGAGGAGCAGTTCTTC. The chain carries TRBV5-1 and TRBJ2-1; the D gene is possibly TRBD2 (6 bases). The CDR3 totals 13 residues. Germline CDR1 and CDR2: SGHRS and YFSETQ. Trimming stripped 1 base from V and 10 bases from J, with 12 bases between.

CDR3 DNA sequence: TGTGCCAGCAGTGAAGGGGCGGGACTGAACACCGGGGAGCTGTTTTTT. Translation: CASSEGAGLNTGELFF. The rearrangement joins TRBV2 to TRBJ2-2; D perhaps matches TRBD2 (6 bases). The germline V gene encodes CDR1 SNHLY and CDR2 FYNNEI. This CDR3 region has 16 residues. V lost 1 base and J 1 base, leaving 10 bases between the germline ends. Full variable domain (missing parts from reference TRBV2 and TRBJ2-2): EPEVTQTPSHQVTQMGQEVILRCVPISNHLYFYWYRQILGQKVEFLVSFYNNEISEKSEIFDDQFSVERPDGSNFTLKIRSTKLEDSAMYFCASSEGAGLNTGELFFGEGSRLTVL.

This clonotype was seen a few times. The chain recombines TRBV2 with TRBJ2-4, with 8 bases matching TRBD1. J lost 6 bases, V lost 4 bases, and 14 bases had no gene match. The CDR3 consists of 17 residues. CDR1 and CDR2 (germline): SNHLY, FYNNEI. The CDR3 loop is CASSGTGSSKITNIQYF. CDR3 DNA sequence: TGTGCCAGCAGTGGGACAGGGAGTAGTAAGATAACAAACATTCAGTACTTC. The full variable domain, its missing parts supplied by reference TRBV2 and TRBJ2-4, is EPEVTQTPSHQVTQMGQEVILRCVPISNHLYFYWYRQILGQKVEFLVSFYNNEISEKSEIFDDQFSVERPDGSNFTLKIRSTKLEDSAMYFCASSGTGSSKITNIQYFGAGTRLSVL.

The CDR3 region is CASRPMEGSSAFF. The CDR3 nucleotides are TGTGCCAGCAGGCCAATGGAGGGGTCGTCAGCTTTCTTT. The rearrangement links TRBV12-3 or TRBV12-4 to TRBJ1-1; D is possibly TRBD1 (5 bases). The CDR3 is made up of 13 amino acids. V lost 6 bases and J 10 bases, leaving 18 bases between the germline ends.

The V call is TRBV20-1, the J call TRBJ2-7; 9 bases match TRBD1. J gave up 2 bases and V 1 base, and 6 bases lay outside the gene matches. CDR1 and CDR2 from the germline V gene are DFQATT and SNEGSKA (reference sequence). The CDR3 loop spans 15 amino acids. CDR3 region: CSARGPRDRAYEQYF. The CDR3 DNA follows: TGCAGTGCTAGAGGCCCCCGGGACAGGGCCTACGAGCAGTACTTC.

The V gene is TRBV27, the J gene TRBJ2-3; 7 bases agree with TRBD1. The CDR3 totals 15 residues. CDR1 and CDR2 from the germline V gene are MNHEY and SMNVEV (reference sequence). Germline trimming cut 7 bases from V and 0 bases from J; bases unmatched to any gene: 7. In DNA, the CDR3 is TGTGCCAGCAAACCCGAGACAGGGAGCACAGATACGCAGTATTTT. Protein: CASKPETGSTDTQYF.

The V call is TRBV5-1, the J call TRBJ2-3; 8 bases match TRBD2. J gave up 5 bases and V 4 bases, and 9 bases lay outside the gene matches. CDR1 and CDR2 from the germline V gene are SGHRS and YFSETQ. This CDR3 contains 15 residues. The CDR3 region has the DNA TGCGCCAGCAGCCCGGACGGGGGGGCCGTAGATACGCAGTATTTT. This codes for CASSPDGGAVDTQYF.

CDR3: CASSQDVGGRGSYNEQFF. The DNA for the CDR3 is TGTGCCAGCAGCCAAGATGTTGGGGGGAGGGGCTCCTACAATGAGCAGTTCTTC. This chain uses TRBV3-1 with TRBJ2-1; 7 positions match TRBD2. The germline CDR1 and CDR2 sequences are LGHDT and YNNKEL (reference sequence). V lost 0 bases, J lost 0 bases, and 8 bases stayed unmatched. The CDR3 is 18 amino acids.

This clonotype was observed a few times. The V gene is TRBV27, the J gene TRBJ2-3, with D possibly called TRBD1 or TRBD2 (6 bases each). The V and J ends lost 5 bases and 2 bases respectively, with 14 bases between them. The CDR3 spans 15 residues. Germline V CDR1 and CDR2: MNHEY, SMNVEV (reference sequence). The CDR3 nucleotides are TGTGCCAGCAGTCAGGCCAGGGGACTCACAGATACGCAGTATTTT. Its protein product is CASSQARGLTDTQYF.

This clonotype was observed many times. The chain combines TRBV4-1 with TRBJ2-7; 7 bases agree with TRBD1. Trimming took 1 base from V and 3 from J; bases not matched to a gene: 3. The CDR3 sequence is 14 residues long. From germline, CDR1 is MGHRA and CDR2 YSYEKL. CDR3 coding DNA: TGCGCCAGCAGCCAAGGGACAGGAAACTACGAGCAGTACTTC. It is translated as CASSQGTGNYEQYF.

The chain couples TRBV5-1 to TRBJ2-3; perhaps TRBD1 as D (6 bases). Germline V gene lookup returns CDR1 SGHRS and CDR2 YFSETQ. The CDR3 spans 14 residues. With 5 bases removed from V and 2 bases from J, the gap between germline ends came to 12 bases. CDR3 in DNA: TGCGCCAGCAGGGGGGCTTTACCCACAGATACGCAGTATTTT. Its protein product is CASRGALPTDTQYF.

At least ten counts were recorded for this clonotype. The chain recombines TRBV10-3 with TRBJ2-3; the match to TRBD2 covers 7 bases. This CDR3 has 14 amino acids. Germline V CDR1 and CDR2: ENHRY, SYGVKD. Trimming removed 7 bases from V and 1 base from J; junction bases left unmatched: 5. This CDR3 reads CAINPAGGTDTQYF. CDR3 nucleotide sequence: TGTGCCATCAACCCGGCGGGGGGCACAGATACGCAGTATTTT.

This clonotype showed up many times. The chain carries TRBV2 and TRBJ2-2; no definite D call. Germline CDR1 and CDR2: SNHLY and FYNNEI. V dropped 7 bases and J dropped 4 bases, with 10 bases sitting between them. This CDR3 has 13 amino acids. In nucleotides, the CDR3 is TGTGCCAGCACGAGACCCCCCACCGGGGAGCTGTTTTTT. This sequence encodes CASTRPPTGELFF.

There are many counts of this clonotype. This chain uses TRBV29-1 with TRBJ2-5; 11 bases line up with TRBD2. V was pared by 7 bases and J by 1 base, with 8 bases of the junction left unmatched. The CDR3 contains 15 residues. Germline V gives CDR1 SQVTM, CDR2 ANQGSEA. In DNA form, the CDR3 reads TGCAGCGCCACCGGACTAGCGGGCCCCCAAGAGACCCAGTACTTC. Amino acids: CSATGLAGPQETQYF.